The 26 T cell receptor beta chains below all came from one sample that was sequenced in a study of radiotherapy plus CTLA-4 blockade in lung cancer. The table came from immunoSEQ multiplex PCR; TCRdb's copy has only in-frame clones and leaves some out. The sample carries about 88,000 clones, about 78% recorded once. Sequencing used peripheral blood, obtained from a patient treated with radiotherapy plus ipilimumab. All receptors derive from a human donor with non-small cell lung cancer that progressed on radiotherapy plus ipilimumab.

The chain couples TRBV5-6 to TRBJ2-5; the match to TRBD1 covers 7 bases. Looked up from germline, CDR1 is SGHDT and CDR2 is YYEEEE. The CDR3 is 14 amino acids. V lost 3 bases to trimming and J lost 2 bases; unmatched junction nucleotides: 4. DNA for the CDR3: TGTGCCAGCAGCTGGGGACAGTTACAAGAGACCCAGTACTTC. It is translated as CASSWGQLQETQYF.

This clone has more than one count but fewer than ten. The chain carries TRBV7-8 and TRBJ1-1, with no clear D. The CDR3 sequence is 12 residues long. V was clipped by 3 bases and J by 3 bases, with 5 bases between them. Germline CDR1 and CDR2: SGHVS and FQNEAQ. Here the CDR3 DNA reads TGTGCCAGCAGCTTTGAGGACACTGAAGCTTTCTTT. This codes for CASSFEDTEAFF.

J is TRBJ2-3 and V is TRBV28; TRBD2 might be the D (5 bases). This CDR3 comprises 15 residues. CDR1 MDHEN and CDR2 SYDVKM come from the germline V gene. V lost 1 base, J lost 1 base, and 9 bases lay in between. In DNA form, the CDR3 reads TGTGCCAGCAGTTTATCTTCTAGCCGCACAGATACGCAGTATTTT. Amino acid sequence: CASSLSSSRTDTQYF.

The V gene is TRBV15, the J gene TRBJ2-7; 9 bases agree with TRBD1. V dropped 5 bases and J dropped 5; count of bases not matched to a gene: 4. The CDR3 totals 13 residues. Germline CDR1 and CDR2: LNHNV and YYDKDF (reference sequence). The CDR3 nucleotides read TGTGCCACCAGCGGGGACAGGGTCGACGAGCAGTACTTC. Translating gives CATSGDRVDEQYF.

The genes are TRBV7-6 and TRBJ1-1, with D unclear. The CDR3 runs 15 residues. The V and J ends lost 2 bases and 0 bases respectively, with 10 bases between them. Germline V gene lookup returns CDR1 SGHVS and CDR2 FNYEAQ. The CDR3, as DNA: TGTGCCAGCAGCTTAATGGCGGATATGAACACTGAAGCTTTCTTT. As protein: CASSLMADMNTEAFF. Full variable domain (remainder filled in from reference TRBV7-6 and TRBJ1-1): GAGVSQSPRYKVTKRGQDVALRCDPISGHVSLYWYRQALGQGPEFLTYFNYEAQQDKSGLPNDRFSAERPEGSISTLTIQRTEQRDSAMYRCASSLMADMNTEAFFGQGTRLTVV.

This chain joins TRBV7-3 and TRBJ2-2; D is undetermined. Trimming removed 5 bases from V and 4 bases from J, with 14 bases in between. The CDR3 is made up of 15 amino acids. Germline values: CDR1 SGHTA, CDR2 FQGTGA. The CDR3 DNA is TGTGCCAGCAGCCCCGTAGCACGAGGCACCGGGGAGCTGTTTTTT. This gives the protein CASSPVARGTGELFF.

The rearrangement uses TRBV7-2 and TRBJ2-3; 7 bases are a match to TRBD2. Germline assignment: CDR1 SGHTA and CDR2 FQGNSA. J gave up 0 bases and V 4 bases, and 7 bases lay outside the gene matches. There are 16 residues in the CDR3. CDR3: CASSYLRGVSTDTQYF. The CDR3 DNA is TGTGCCAGCAGCTACCTACGGGGGGTGAGCACAGATACGCAGTATTTT.

J is TRBJ2-5 and V is TRBV10-2, with 8 bases identical to TRBD1. CDR1 is WSHSY, CDR2 SAAADI, per germline. V shed 3 bases, J shed 3 bases, and the junction held 12 bases outside the gene matches. The CDR3 loop spans 17 amino acids. The chain's CDR3 is CASSDLRAGGEEETQYF. CDR3 nucleotides: TGCGCCAGCAGTGACTTACGGGCAGGGGGCGAGGAAGAGACCCAGTACTTC.

The genes are TRBV30 and TRBJ1-1; tentatively, D is TRBD1 (6 bases). The CDR3 spans 12 residues. CDR1 is GTSNPN and CDR2 is SVGIG in the germline V gene (reference sequence). Here the CDR3 reads CAGGGESTEAFF. CDR3 in DNA: TGTGCGGGGGGGGGCGAAAGCACTGAAGCTTTCTTT.

The CDR3 sequence: CASIPGGTEAFF. For the CDR3, the DNA is TGTGCCAGCATACCAGGAGGCACTGAAGCTTTCTTT. V usage is TRBV2 and J usage is TRBJ1-1; D gene ambiguous. From germline, CDR1 is SNHLY and CDR2 FYNNEI. The V end was cut by 7 bases, the J end by 4 bases, with 10 bases between. The CDR3 contains 12 residues. The full variable domain, its missing parts supplied by reference TRBV2 and TRBJ1-1, is EPEVTQTPSHQVTQMGQEVILRCVPISNHLYFYWYRQILGQKVEFLVSFYNNEISEKSEIFDDQFSVERPDGSNFTLKIRSTKLEDSAMYFCASIPGGTEAFFGQGTRLTVV.

The chain combines TRBV4-2 with TRBJ2-1; no reliable D call. CDR1 is LGHNA, CDR2 YNFKEQ, per germline. The V gene lost 0 bases and the J gene lost 7 bases, with 10 bases spanning the gap. This CDR3 has 14 residues. The CDR3 here is CASSQDSGGNEQFF. DNA for the CDR3: TGTGCCAGCAGCCAAGATTCTGGTGGGAATGAGCAGTTCTTC.

V is TRBV28 and J is TRBJ1-2; D not certain. This CDR3 contains 14 residues. Germline V gives CDR1 MDHEN, CDR2 SYDVKM. The V end lost 6 bases, the J end lost 3 bases, and 14 bases lay between the germline ends. CDR3 sequence reads: CASSLPASYYGYTF. The CDR3 DNA reads as TGTGCCAGCAGCCTCCCGGCATCGTACTATGGCTACACCTTC.

This rearrangement joins TRBV7-2 to TRBJ1-2; no clear D. The CDR3 totals 13 residues. V lost 5 bases and J 5 bases, leaving 12 bases between the germline ends. The V gene's germline CDR1 is SGHTA and CDR2 FQGNSA. CDR3 amino acids: CASSAGQSYGYTF. For the CDR3, the DNA is TGTGCCAGCAGCGCCGGGCAGTCGTATGGCTACACCTTC.

The J gene is TRBJ2-1, the V gene TRBV7-3, with 11 bases aligning to TRBD2. The germline CDR1 and CDR2 sequences are SGHTA and FQGTGA. V shed 5 bases and J 9 bases; nucleotides not matched to a gene: 9. This CDR3 spans 15 amino acids. CDR3 coding DNA: TGTGCCAGCAGCATAATAGCGGGGGGGCTTCGTGAGCAGTTCTTC. It translates to CASSIIAGGLREQFF.

The CDR3 loop is CASSRSVEKTGELFF. The CDR3 DNA is TGCGCCAGCAGCCGATCGGTTGAAAAGACCGGGGAGCTGTTTTTT. The chain joins TRBV4-3 to TRBJ2-2; D uncertain. Germline CDR1 and CDR2: LGHNA and YSLEER. This CDR3 is built from 15 residues. Deletions cut 4 bases from V and 5 bases from J, with 14 bases between.

V is TRBV6-6 and J is TRBJ1-2, with 7 bases fitting TRBD1. CDR1 is MNHNY and CDR2 is SVGAGI in the germline V gene (reference sequence). The junction had 3 bases not matched to a gene; V was cut back by 2 bases and J by 0 bases. The CDR3 spans 15 residues. The DNA of the CDR3 is TGTGCCAGCAGTTACGGGGGACAGTCTAACTATGGCTACACCTTC. This sequence encodes CASSYGGQSNYGYTF.

This clone has just a few counts. This rearrangement joins TRBV27 to TRBJ2-3; unclear D gene. The germline gives CDR1 MNHEY, CDR2 SMNVEV (reference sequence). This CDR3 region has 13 residues. V was trimmed by 3 bases and J by 2 bases, leaving 6 bases between them. In nucleotides, the CDR3 is TGTGCCAGCAGTTTCATCCCCACAGATACGCAGTATTTT. Translated, it gives CASSFIPTDTQYF.

This clone has just one count. J is TRBJ1-2 and V is TRBV4-1; no definite D call. The CDR3 contains 13 residues. V shed 1 base and J shed 7 bases, with 10 bases lying between them. Germline V gene sequence: CDR1 MGHRA, CDR2 YSYEKL. CDR3 nucleotide sequence: TGCGCCAGCAGCCAAGCACTTCGAGTTGGCTACACCTTC. Its translation: CASSQALRVGYTF.

The CDR3 DNA follows: TGCAGCGTTCACTTGGACTGCATACAAAGTCGGGCCAACGTCCTGACTTTC. Translation gives CSVHLDCIQSRANVLTF. The rearrangement uses TRBV29-1 and TRBJ2-6; maybe TRBD2 (5 bases). The CDR3 has 17 residues. V lost 5 bases and J 5 bases, leaving 22 bases between the germline ends. Germline CDR1 SQVTM, CDR2 ANQGSEA.

This clone showed up just a few times. The J gene is TRBJ2-5, the V gene TRBV4-1; D possibly uses TRBD1 or TRBD2 (5 bases each). The length of the CDR3 is 13 residues. V shed 5 bases and J shed 2 bases, with 9 bases lying between them. Germline V gene lookup returns CDR1 MGHRA and CDR2 YSYEKL. CDR3 DNA: TGCGCCAGCAGCGGGGGTTTTCAAGAGACCCAGTACTTC. Translation gives CASSGGFQETQYF.

This clone came up a few times. The chain employs TRBV5-6 and TRBJ1-2; tentative D call: TRBD1 (5 bases). Deletions cut 0 bases from V and 6 bases from J, with 12 bases between. Per the germline V gene, CDR1 is SGHDT and CDR2 is YYEEEE. The CDR3 length is 14 residues. CDR3 coding DNA: TGTGCCAGCAGCTTGGAGTCGTGGGGGAATGGCTACACCTTC. Protein sequence: CASSLESWGNGYTF.

The table lists this clone with many counts. The rearrangement links TRBV10-3 to TRBJ1-2; 9 bases are a match to TRBD1. CDR1 and CDR2 from the germline V gene are ENHRY and SYGVKD. V lost 0 bases, J lost 4 bases, and 3 bases stayed unmatched. The length of the CDR3 is 15 residues. The CDR3 nucleotides are TGTGCCATCAGTGAGTCCGGGGACAGGGTCTATGGCTACACCTTC. Residues: CAISESGDRVYGYTF.

V gene TRBV28 combines with J gene TRBJ1-2; the match to TRBD1 covers 8 bases. The CDR3 extends over 18 amino acids. Germline V CDR1 and CDR2: MDHEN, SYDVKM. The V segment lost 1 base and the J segment 5 bases; nucleotides outside the gene matches: 15. The CDR3 sequence is CASSLSGQGLGSGYGYTF. The DNA for the CDR3 is TGTGCCAGCAGTTTATCCGGACAGGGTCTTGGCTCCGGTTATGGCTACACCTTC.

The chain carries TRBV5-6 and TRBJ2-2; D possibly corresponds to TRBD1 (6 bases). V lost 2 bases to trimming and J lost 5 bases, with 13 bases between them. Germline V CDR1 and CDR2: SGHDT, YYEEEE. The CDR3 spans 15 residues. The DNA of the CDR3 is TGTGCCAGCAGCTTCCGGGACAAGTGGACCGGGGAGCTGTTTTTT. It translates to CASSFRDKWTGELFF.

This clone was counted a single time. V and J are TRBV28 and TRBJ2-3; 8 nucleotides align to TRBD2. Germline V gene lookup returns CDR1 MDHEN and CDR2 SYDVKM. Trimming removed 7 bases from V and 0 bases from J; junction bases left unmatched: 6. The CDR3 spans 15 residues. CDR3 sequence (DNA): TGTGCCAGCAACTTAGCGGGGACAAGCACAGATACGCAGTATTTT. This sequence encodes CASNLAGTSTDTQYF.

This clone was found a few times. The CDR3 sequence: CASSQDRGILYGYTF. CDR3 sequence (DNA): TGCGCCAGCAGCCAAGACAGGGGAATCCTATATGGCTACACCTTC. The rearrangement joins TRBV4-1 to TRBJ1-2; maybe TRBD1 (6 bases). The V end lost 0 bases, the J end lost 5 bases, and 13 bases lay between the germline ends. CDR3 size: 15 residues. Per germline, CDR1 MGHRA and CDR2 YSYEKL.